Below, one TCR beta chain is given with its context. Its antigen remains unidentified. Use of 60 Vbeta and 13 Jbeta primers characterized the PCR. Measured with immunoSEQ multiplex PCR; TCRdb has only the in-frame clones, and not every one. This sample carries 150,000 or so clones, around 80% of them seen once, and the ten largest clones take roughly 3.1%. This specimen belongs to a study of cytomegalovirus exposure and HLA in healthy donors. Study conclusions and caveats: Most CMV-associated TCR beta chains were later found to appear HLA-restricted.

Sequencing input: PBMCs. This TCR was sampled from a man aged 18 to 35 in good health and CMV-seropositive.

The CDR3 coding sequence is TGTGCCAGCAGCTTAGGGGGCGCGGATGGTGAAAAACTGTTTTTT. Translated, it gives CASSLGGADGEKLFF. This chain connects TRBV7-9 to TRBJ1-4; a possible D gene is TRBD1 (5 bases). The CDR3 sequence is 15 residues long. The germline V gene encodes CDR1 SEHNR and CDR2 FQNEAQ (reference sequence). V was trimmed by 1 base and J by 7 bases, leaving 13 bases between them.